This TCR beta chain originates from a study of regulatory T cells in long-lasting Graves disease (dated by TCRdb to the early 2020s). Context from the whole study: Newly diagnosed Graves' disease patients had taken antithyroid drugs for less than 3 months. A total of around 35 samples underwent TCR sequencing, from roughly 13 patients with persistent Graves' disease and 20 patients with newly diagnosed Graves' disease. This study used TCR sequencing and RNA sequencing of peripheral blood to compare persistent Graves' disease patients against newly diagnosed Graves' disease patients. The study was conducted in China and was registered as a clinical trial.

What the authors observed across the whole study: Only peripheral blood was studied, because thyroid tissue, the primary lesion, was inaccessible. Compared with newly diagnosed patients, patients with persistent Graves' disease had lower TCR Shannon entropy and fewer highly expanded clones, which suggests clonal expansion. More public clonotypes were shared among persistent patients (more than 2,500) than among newly diagnosed patients (roughly 960). Sequencing and analysis were restricted to the TCR beta chain. The small sample size was acknowledged by the authors as a limitation that may reduce accuracy.

This sample's time point label indicates: newly diagnosed GD, antithyroid drugs for less than 3 months. For both TCR sequencing and RNA sequencing, RNA was extracted from PBMCs in TRIzol. Graves' disease was diagnosed according to American Thyroid Association guidelines. Recruitment of patients was carried out at an endocrinology department in Xi'an, China. Each patient gave approximately 10 milliliters of peripheral blood, collected in an EDTA anticoagulant tube. PBMCs were isolated by Ficoll Paque Plus density gradient separation without further T cell sorting. An Agilent 2100 Bioanalyzer and agarose gel were used to check RNA quality, while a NanoDrop 2000 measured RNA concentration. There are many counts of this clonotype. No cognate antigen has been identified for it. Within one base of it there is no much larger clone, and no base qualities were kept. Libraries were constructed by multiplex PCR. For sequencing, an Illumina HiSeq 4000 was employed. CDR3 regions were amplified by Arm-PCR with iRepertoire HTBI primers to construct TCR beta libraries. PCR products were gel purified before sequencing. Per the source publication's procedure: Across samples, about 64 TRBV and roughly 13 TRBJ segments were identified and used for gene usage analysis of CDR3 amino acid clonotypes. COPE and FqMerger were used to merge filtered high-quality paired reads into contigs. BLAST was used to align contigs to the IMGT TRBV, TRBD and TRBJ reference genes, and CDR3 was defined following IMGT. Clonotypes above 0.1% frequency were classified as highly expanded clones. Shannon entropy served as the measure of repertoire diversity, while the Gini coefficient captured V-J evenness. Clonotypes shared by more than one individual were considered public. The public sequencing data were trimmed at Q25 with fastp and processed into clonotypes with MiXCR by TCRdb, which kept only in-frame beta chains. Each entry is one CDR3 protein sequence, shown with its most common DNA and genes. TCRdb's processing, not the authors' own work, is the source of the V and J calls. Present in this sample are about 350,000 distinct CDR3 sequences, 15% to 20% of which were seen just once. The biggest ten clones account for 20% of the sample.

The same data also contributed to another study, on T cells in Graves' hyperthyroidism and ophthalmopathy. From that second study: A patient counted as having stable Graves' hyperthyroidism if no progression to ophthalmopathy occurred over 18 months of follow-up. Hyperthyroidism patients were aged 18 to 65 years and newly diagnosed, with disease duration of less than 2 months. Patients with uncontrolled infections, other autoimmune diseases, pregnancy or lactation were excluded. Clinical symptoms, serum thyroxine and TRAb, thyroid ultrasound, and orbital computed tomography formed the basis for the diagnoses. For the first round of RT-PCR on the TCR CDR3, the HTBI primer set was used together with the Qiagen OneStep RT-PCR kit. Most expanded thyroid clonotypes (frequency above 0.001) were also found in blood, which suggests that blood repertoires may mirror thyroid immune responses. Ophthalmopathy was separated from stable hyperthyroidism by a 13 V-J signature model, with approximately 86% sensitivity and approximately 81% specificity obtained in cross-validation and 80%/75% obtained in testing. During validation, the model predicted progression to ophthalmopathy a median of roughly 7.1 months ahead of onset, with more than 55% sensitivity and about 75% specificity. To identify distinguishing TCR V-J signatures, a discovery cohort of around 100 patients was used, comprising 43 with Graves' ophthalmopathy and 55 to 65 with stable Graves' hyperthyroidism. Prospective prediction of ophthalmopathy was tested in an independent validation cohort of approximately 19 hyperthyroidism patients and some 17 patients who later progressed to ophthalmopathy. The 100 discovery patients were randomly split 7:3 into training and test sets. In addition, the study compared T-cell repertoires in thyroid tissue and in blood from roughly 6 Graves' hyperthyroidism patients. After blood sampling, hyperthyroidism patients were treated with methimazole at a starting dose of 30 mg daily, and ophthalmopathy patients were treated with high-dose intravenous methylprednisolone. Libraries were constructed in a second round of multiplex PCR, after which size selection and purification were performed. Libraries were sequenced paired-end with 100 bp reads on an Illumina HiSeq2000. Raw data were processed with SOAPnuke, discarding reads with adapters, uncalled bases, mean Phred below 15, or no exact constant-primer or identifier match. COPE v1.2.5 was used to merge the high-quality paired reads, and each unique nucleotide sequence was defined as a clonotype. Clonotypes were aligned to IMGT TRBV, TRBD and TRBJ reference segments using MiTCR v1.1. The analysis included only V-J combinations with a frequency above 0.0001, which together covered about 99% of the repertoires. A TCS score was defined as the ratio of F50 (clonal expansion) to E x V (chaos), with BLOSUM62-based TCRdist applied between CDR3 peptides within each V-J. Welch's t-statistics and random forest reduced roughly 540 V-J features to 10 to 15, which were used in a naive Bayes classifier (R e1071). No statistical method was used to fix the sample size in advance, and group allocation was not hidden from the investigators. The paper describes TCR Vbeta CDR3 sequencing of about 140 peripheral blood samples, made up of roughly 40 ophthalmopathy patients, more than 70 hyperthyroidism patients and about 17 progressor patients.

The TCR comes from a woman aged 18-35 years with Graves disease. Donor details come from another sample of the same person, matched by shared clones. The sample consisted of peripheral blood mononuclear cells (PBMCs), taken at new diagnosis, from a patient treated with antithyroid drugs.

The CDR3 has the sequence CASSYDDNEQFF. The DNA sequence is TGTGCCAGCAGTTACGATGACAATGAGCAGTTCTTC. The chain is made from TRBV6-2 or TRBV6-3 and TRBJ2-1; no confident D gene assignment can be made. At the junction V is shortened by 2 bases and J by 5 bases, with 4 bases in between. CDR1 MNHEY and CDR2 SVGEGT are derived from the germline V gene. The CDR3 measures 12 amino acids from cysteine to phenylalanine. Left in the record is the CDR3 DNA by itself, 36 bases read in frame from the first base.